The 8 T cell receptor beta chains listed next were all sequenced from one sample in a study of T cell responses to AZD1222 COVID-19 vaccine. The repertoire was sequenced with immunoSEQ multiplex PCR; TCRdb's copy has only in-frame clones and lacks some. The data hold 110,000 to 150,000 clones, with more than 85% observed a single time. The specimen was peripheral blood, collected on day 0 of AZD1222 vaccination. The origin of the receptors is an adult in good health.

The J gene is TRBJ1-5, the V gene TRBV21-1. TRBV21-1 is shown as a pseudogene. This CDR3 has 9 amino acids. The CDR3 protein is CASNQPQHF. For the CDR3, the DNA is TGTGCCAGCAATCAGCCCCAGCATTTT.

V gene TRBV29-1 combines with J gene TRBJ1-2; the D is unclear. V lost 0 bases and J lost 4, with 9 bases in between. Germline CDR1 reads SQVTM; CDR2 reads ANQGSEA. The CDR3 is made up of 13 amino acids. CDR3 sequence reads: CSVEEGLSYGYTF. CDR3 nucleotide sequence: TGCAGCGTTGAAGAGGGGTTATCCTATGGCTACACCTTC.

The chain carries TRBV7-6 and TRBJ2-1; 8 bases are shared with TRBD1. Germline assignment: CDR1 SGHVS and CDR2 FNYEAQ. This CDR3 comprises 18 residues. V trimming: 2 bases; J trimming: 5 bases; junction bases outside the gene matches: 14. The CDR3 here is CASSLQQGGRGFNNEQFF. As DNA, the CDR3 is TGTGCCAGCAGCTTACAACAGGGGGGCCGGGGTTTTAACAATGAGCAGTTCTTC. Complete variable domain (other parts from reference TRBV7-6 and TRBJ2-1): GAGVSQSPRYKVTKRGQDVALRCDPISGHVSLYWYRQALGQGPEFLTYFNYEAQQDKSGLPNDRFSAERPEGSISTLTIQRTEQRDSAMYRCASSLQQGGRGFNNEQFFGPGTRLTVL.

V and J are TRBV7-9 and TRBJ1-2, with 8 bases identical to TRBD1. The CDR3 runs to 17 residues. Germline-derived CDR1 and CDR2 are SEHNR and FQNEAQ (reference sequence). Trimming took 2 bases from V and 3 from J; bases not matched to a gene: 11. CDR3 nucleotides: TGTGCCAGCAGCTTATGGACAGGGACTCGAATCGACTATGGCTACACCTTC. It codes for CASSLWTGTRIDYGYTF.

The rearrangement links TRBV7-8 to TRBJ1-1; 9 bases match TRBD1. Germline trimming cut 5 bases from V and 3 bases from J; bases unmatched to any gene: 4. CDR3 length equals 14 residues. Germline V lookup: CDR1 SGHVS, CDR2 FQNEAQ. The CDR3 DNA reads TGTGCCAGCAGCCCCGGGACAGGGTACACTGAAGCTTTCTTT. Protein product: CASSPGTGYTEAFF.

As DNA, the CDR3 is TGTGCCAGCAGCGCGGGGCCCATGAACACTGAAGCTTTCTTT. It translates to CASSAGPMNTEAFF. V is TRBV2 and J is TRBJ1-1; perhaps TRBD1 as D (5 bases). Trimming took off 6 bases at V and 0 bases at J, with 11 bases between the two ends. Looked up from germline, CDR1 is SNHLY and CDR2 is FYNNEI. The CDR3 runs to 14 residues.

The V and J genes are TRBV6-5 and TRBJ1-6, with no clear D. Trimming took 6 bases from V and 7 from J, leaving 10 bases between them. Germline V CDR1 and CDR2: MNHEY, SVGAGI. This CDR3 contains 13 residues. CDR3 residues: CASSFNNNSPLHF. The CDR3 DNA sequence: TGTGCCAGCAGCTTCAATAACAATTCACCCCTCCACTTT.

This clone has only one observation. The gene calls are TRBV6-5 and TRBJ1-2, with 7 bases lining up with TRBD1. The CDR3 consists of 16 residues. Germline CDR1 is MNHEY and CDR2 is SVGAGI. V shed 4 bases and J 3 bases; nucleotides not matched to a gene: 11. Written as DNA, the CDR3 is TGTGCCAGCAGTTGGACCGGGACAGACAAAGACTATGGCTACACCTTC. This codes for CASSWTGTDKDYGYTF.